These T cell receptor beta chains were read from a single sample in a study of Graves' ophthalmopathy and Graves' hyperthyroidism. TCRdb fed the multiplex PCR reads into MiXCR, producing one record per CDR3 protein. The sample contains approximately 150,000 distinct CDR3 sequences, around two fifths of which appear only once. Sequenced material: peripheral blood. The receptors were sampled from a man between 25 and 39 years old with Graves' ophthalmopathy. The CDR3 runs from the conserved cysteine through the conserved F or W. D genes are given only for firm matches. For some rows the clone size is stated as once, few or many, or as a class when expanded; others skip it.

TRBJ2-7 | many | TRBD2 | TRBV28 | CASSPGLASAYEQYF | TGTGCCAGCAGTCCTGGACTAGCGTCCGCCTACGAGCAGTACTTC
TRBJ2-5 | many | TRBD1 | TRBV6-1 | CASSKGTGAGETQYF | TGTGCCAGCAGTAAAGGGACAGGGGCTGGGGAGACCCAGTACTTC
TRBJ1-2 | many | NA | TRBV7-2 | CASSSTGTGGYTF | TGTGCCAGCAGCTCAACAGGGACTGGCGGCTACACCTTC
TRBJ2-7 | NA | NA | TRBV2 | CASSEYSVAEQYF | TGTGCCAGCAGTGAATACTCCGTCGCCGAGCAGTACTTC
TRBJ2-7 | many | TRBD1 | TRBV19 | CASSNRDRTYEQYF | TGTGCCAGTAGTAACCGGGACAGAACCTACGAGCAGTACTTC
TRBJ2-5 | NA | TRBD2 | TRBV6-1 | CASSPRGTSGGGTQYF | TGTGCCAGCAGTCCCCGGGGGACTAGCGGAGGGGGGACCCAGTACTTC
TRBJ2-7 | many | TRBD2 | TRBV19 | CASSVPGLGTYEQYF | TGTGCCAGTAGCGTTCCGGGACTAGGGACCTACGAGCAGTACTTC
TRBJ2-7 | NA | TRBD2 | TRBV11-2 | CASSPALAGYEQYF | TGTGCCAGCAGCCCAGCGTTAGCGGGGTACGAGCAGTACTTC
TRBJ2-7 | many | NA | TRBV7-2 | CASSLEHYLYEQYF | TGTGCCAGCAGCTTAGAGCACTACCTCTACGAGCAGTACTTC
TRBJ1-5 | many | NA | TRBV6-1 | CASSDGEGGNQPQHF | TGTGCCAGCAGTGACGGGGAGGGCGGCAATCAGCCCCAGCATTTT
TRBJ2-4 | once | NA | TRBV28 | CATRRTRENIQYF | TGTGCCACTAGGAGGACAAGAGAAAACATTCAGTACTTC
TRBJ2-5 | many | NA | TRBV27 | CASSPGTGVGTQYF | TGTGCCAGCAGTCCGGGGACGGGGGTGGGGACCCAGTACTTC
TRBJ1-3 | many | NA | TRBV19 | CASRLTSSGNTIYF | TGTGCCAGTAGACTGACTAGCTCTGGAAACACCATATATTTT
TRBJ2-4 | many | NA | TRBV6-2/TRBV6-3 | CASSFGQGVKNIQYF | TGTGCCAGCAGTTTTGGGCAAGGGGTCAAAAACATTCAGTACTTC
TRBJ2-7 | NA | NA | TRBV30 | CTWSETTDYEQYF | TGTACCTGGAGTGAGACAACAGACTACGAGCAGTACTTC
TRBJ2-7 | many | TRBD2 | TRBV28 | CASSFNLPASGYEQYF | TGTGCCAGCAGTTTTAATCTTCCGGCTAGCGGGTACGAGCAGTACTTC
TRBJ1-5 | medium-sized | NA | TRBV27 | CASSLKGGATQPQHF | TGTGCCAGCAGCCTTAAGGGGGGTGCAACTCAGCCCCAGCATTTT
TRBJ1-5 | NA | TRBD1 | TRBV6-2/TRBV6-3 | CASNDRDGQPQHF | TGTGCCAGCAACGACAGGGATGGCCAGCCCCAGCATTTT
TRBJ2-7 | few | NA | TRBV7-2 | CASSADPSSYEQYF | TGTGCCAGCAGCGCGGACCCGAGCTCCTACGAGCAGTACTTC
TRBJ2-4 | many | NA | TRBV7-3 | CASSQAQSYIQYF | TGTGCCAGCAGCCAAGCTCAGTCATACATTCAGTACTTC
TRBJ2-7 | many | NA | TRBV11-3 | CASSLSGGPYEQYF | TGTGCCAGCAGCTTATCTGGCGGCCCCTACGAGCAGTACTTC
TRBJ1-2 | many | TRBD1 | TRBV15 | CATRKETGGGYTF | TGTGCCACCAGAAAAGAGACAGGGGGTGGCTACACCTTC
TRBJ1-2 | many | TRBD1 | TRBV6-5 | CASSPGQGTVGSGYTF | TGTGCCAGCAGCCCGGGACAGGGTACAGTGGGCTCTGGCTACACCTTC
TRBJ2-7 | many | TRBD2 | TRBV4-3 | CASSRTSGSLTYEQYF | TGCGCCAGCAGCCGAACTAGCGGGAGCTTAACCTACGAGCAGTACTTC
TRBJ2-7 | many | NA | TRBV6-2/TRBV6-3 | CASFGGLSSYEQYF | TGTGCCAGCTTTGGCGGACTATCCAGCTACGAGCAGTACTTC